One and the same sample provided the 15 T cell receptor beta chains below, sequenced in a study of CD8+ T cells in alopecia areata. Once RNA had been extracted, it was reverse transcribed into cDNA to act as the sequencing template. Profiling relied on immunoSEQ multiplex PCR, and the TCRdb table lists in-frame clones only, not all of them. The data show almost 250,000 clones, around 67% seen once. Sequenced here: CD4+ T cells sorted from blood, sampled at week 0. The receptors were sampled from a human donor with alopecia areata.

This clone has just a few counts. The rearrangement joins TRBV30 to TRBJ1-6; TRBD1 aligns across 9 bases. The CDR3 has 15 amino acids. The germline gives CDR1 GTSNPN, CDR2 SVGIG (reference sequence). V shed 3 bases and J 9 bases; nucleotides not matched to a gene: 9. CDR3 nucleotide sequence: TGTGCCTGGAGGGTTCCCGGGACAGGGACTTCACCCCTCCACTTT. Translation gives CAWRVPGTGTSPLHF.

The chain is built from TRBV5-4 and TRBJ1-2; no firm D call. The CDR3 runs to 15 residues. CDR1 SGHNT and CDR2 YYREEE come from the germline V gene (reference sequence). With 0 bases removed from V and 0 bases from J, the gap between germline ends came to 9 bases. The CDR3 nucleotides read TGTGCCAGCAGCTTGGCGGCAGCAGCTAACTATGGCTACACCTTC. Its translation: CASSLAAAANYGYTF. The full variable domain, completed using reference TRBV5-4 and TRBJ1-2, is ETGVTQSPTHLIKTRGQQVTLRCSSQSGHNTVSWYQQALGQGPQFIFQYYREEENGRGNFPPRFSGLQFPNYSSELNVNALELDDSALYLCASSLAAAANYGYTFGSGTRLTVV.

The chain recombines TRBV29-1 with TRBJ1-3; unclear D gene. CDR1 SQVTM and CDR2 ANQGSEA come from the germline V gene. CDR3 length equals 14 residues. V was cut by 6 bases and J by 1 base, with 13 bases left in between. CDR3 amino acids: CSVRGVESGNTIYF. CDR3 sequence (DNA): TGCAGCGTCCGGGGAGTGGAGTCTGGAAACACCATATATTTT.

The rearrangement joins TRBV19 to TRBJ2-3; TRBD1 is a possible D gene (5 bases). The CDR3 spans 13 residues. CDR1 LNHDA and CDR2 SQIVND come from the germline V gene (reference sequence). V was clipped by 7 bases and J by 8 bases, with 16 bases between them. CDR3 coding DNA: TGTGCCAGTACTAGGGGCGAACTCGGTACGCAGTATTTT. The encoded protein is CASTRGELGTQYF.

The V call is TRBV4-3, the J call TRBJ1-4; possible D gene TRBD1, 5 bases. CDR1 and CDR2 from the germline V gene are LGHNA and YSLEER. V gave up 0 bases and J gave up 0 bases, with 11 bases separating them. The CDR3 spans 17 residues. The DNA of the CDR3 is TGCGCCAGCAGCCAAGATTGGGGGGACGCAACTAATGAAAAACTGTTTTTT. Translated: CASSQDWGDATNEKLFF.

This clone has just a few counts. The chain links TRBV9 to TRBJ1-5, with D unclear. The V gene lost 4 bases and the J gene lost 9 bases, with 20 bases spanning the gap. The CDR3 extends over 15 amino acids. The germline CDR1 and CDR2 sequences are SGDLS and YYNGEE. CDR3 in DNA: TGTGCCAGCAGCCCCCATCCGGTGGTGGAGGGGCCCCAGCATTTT. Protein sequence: CASSPHPVVEGPQHF.

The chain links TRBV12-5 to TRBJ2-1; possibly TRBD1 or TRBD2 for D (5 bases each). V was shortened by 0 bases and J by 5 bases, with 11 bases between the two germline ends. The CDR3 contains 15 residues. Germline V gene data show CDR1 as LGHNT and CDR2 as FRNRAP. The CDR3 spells CASGLVPGPHNEQFF. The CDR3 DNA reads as TGTGCTAGTGGTTTGGTACCGGGACCACACAATGAGCAGTTCTTC.

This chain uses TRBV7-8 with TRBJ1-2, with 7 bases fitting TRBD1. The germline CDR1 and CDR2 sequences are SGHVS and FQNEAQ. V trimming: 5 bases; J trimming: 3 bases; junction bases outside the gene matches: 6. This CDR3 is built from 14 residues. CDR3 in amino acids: CASSPHQGDYGYTF. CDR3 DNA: TGTGCCAGCAGCCCCCACCAGGGGGACTATGGCTACACCTTC. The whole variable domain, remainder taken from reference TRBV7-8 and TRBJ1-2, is GAGVSQSPRYKVAKRGQDVALRCDPISGHVSLFWYQQALGQGPEFLTYFQNEAQLDKSGLPSDRFFAERPEGSVSTLKIQRTQQEDSAVYLCASSPHQGDYGYTFGSGTRLTVV.

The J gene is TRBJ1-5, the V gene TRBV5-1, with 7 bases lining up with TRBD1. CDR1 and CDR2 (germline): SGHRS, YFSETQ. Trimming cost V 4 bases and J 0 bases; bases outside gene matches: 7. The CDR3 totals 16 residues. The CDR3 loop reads CASSLDRDYSNQPQHF. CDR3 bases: TGCGCCAGCAGCCTTGACAGGGACTATAGCAATCAGCCCCAGCATTTT.

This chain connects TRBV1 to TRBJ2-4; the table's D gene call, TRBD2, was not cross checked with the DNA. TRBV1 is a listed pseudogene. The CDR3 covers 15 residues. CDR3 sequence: CTSSQVGLAKNIQYF. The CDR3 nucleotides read TGCACCAGCAGCCAAGTAGGACTAGCCAAAAACATTCAGTACTTC.

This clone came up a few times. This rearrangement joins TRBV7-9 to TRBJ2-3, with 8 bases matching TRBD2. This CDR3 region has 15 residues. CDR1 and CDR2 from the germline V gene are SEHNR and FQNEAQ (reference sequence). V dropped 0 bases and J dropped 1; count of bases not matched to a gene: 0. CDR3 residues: CASSLASGGTDTQYF. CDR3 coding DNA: TGTGCCAGCAGCTTAGCTAGCGGGGGCACAGATACGCAGTATTTT.

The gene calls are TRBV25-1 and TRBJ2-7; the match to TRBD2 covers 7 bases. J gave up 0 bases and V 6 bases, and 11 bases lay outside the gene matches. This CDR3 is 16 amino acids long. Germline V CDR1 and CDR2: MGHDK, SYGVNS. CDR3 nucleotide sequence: TGTGCCAGCAGCCCCTGGGGGGGGTACCCCTCCTACGAGCAGTACTTC. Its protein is CASSPWGGYPSYEQYF.

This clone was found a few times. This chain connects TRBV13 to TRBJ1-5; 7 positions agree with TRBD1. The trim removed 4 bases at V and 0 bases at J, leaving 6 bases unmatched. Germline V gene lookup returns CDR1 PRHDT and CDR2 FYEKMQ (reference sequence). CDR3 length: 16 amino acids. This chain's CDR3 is CASSSRDSNSNQPQHF. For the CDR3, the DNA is TGTGCCAGCAGCTCACGGGACAGTAATAGCAATCAGCCCCAGCATTTT.

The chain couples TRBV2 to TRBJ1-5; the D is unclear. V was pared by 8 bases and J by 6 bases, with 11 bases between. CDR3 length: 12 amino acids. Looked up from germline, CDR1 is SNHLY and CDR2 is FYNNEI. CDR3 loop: CASRSKSQPQHF. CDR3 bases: TGTGCCAGCCGATCGAAGAGTCAGCCCCAGCATTTT.

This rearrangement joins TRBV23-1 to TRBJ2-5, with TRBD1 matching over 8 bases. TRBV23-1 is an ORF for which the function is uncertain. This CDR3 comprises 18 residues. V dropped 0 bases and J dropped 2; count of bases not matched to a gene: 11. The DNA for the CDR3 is TGCGCCAGCAGTCAATCAATGAGAGGTTGGACAGGGCAAGAGACCCAGTACTTC. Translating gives CASSQSMRGWTGQETQYF.